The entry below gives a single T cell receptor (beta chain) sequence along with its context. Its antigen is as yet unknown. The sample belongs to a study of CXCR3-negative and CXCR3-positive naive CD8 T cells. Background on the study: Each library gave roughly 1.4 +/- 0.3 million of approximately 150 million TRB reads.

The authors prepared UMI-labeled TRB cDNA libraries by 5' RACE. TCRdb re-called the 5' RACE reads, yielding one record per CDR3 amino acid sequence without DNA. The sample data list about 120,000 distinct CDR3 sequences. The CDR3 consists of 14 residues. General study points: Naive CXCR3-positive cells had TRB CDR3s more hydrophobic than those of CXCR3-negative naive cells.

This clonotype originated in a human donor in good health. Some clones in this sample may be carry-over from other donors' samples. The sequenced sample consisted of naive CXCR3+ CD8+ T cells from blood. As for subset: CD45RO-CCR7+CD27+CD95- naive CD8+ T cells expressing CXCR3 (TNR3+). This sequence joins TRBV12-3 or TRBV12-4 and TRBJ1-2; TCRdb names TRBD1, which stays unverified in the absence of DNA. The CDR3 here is CASSFRDTGYGYTF.